This T cell receptor (beta chain) was sequenced in a study of regulatory T cells in long-lasting Graves disease. Library construction for TCR beta used iRepertoire HTBI primers and Arm-PCR of CDR3 regions. TCRdb recomputed calls from the multiplex PCR reads with MiXCR, one row per CDR3 protein. The data contain about 540,000 distinct CDR3 sequences, approximately 15% of them singletons. Study-level results: Among samples with persistent disease, TRBV28, TRBJ1-2 and TRBJ2-5 were favored.

Per the germline V gene, CDR1 is KGHSH and CDR2 is LQKENI. The CDR3 has 13 amino acids. Trimming took off 5 bases at V and 5 bases at J, with 11 bases between the two ends. The sample's time point: newly diagnosed GD, antithyroid drugs for less than 3 months. From RNA extracted from PBMCs, the TCR library was made. Patients of an endocrinology department in Xi'an, China, were included. Blood from the periphery, nine milliliters in all, was drawn into EDTA tubes. This clonotype was detected many times. What it binds is unknown. Another study also made use of these data, one on T cells in Graves' hyperthyroidism and ophthalmopathy. That work states: The TCR CDR3 was amplified in a first-round RT-PCR using the HTBI primer set.

The sequence was obtained from a young man with Graves disease. The input for sequencing was peripheral blood mononuclear cells (PBMCs), taken at new diagnosis, from a patient treated with antithyroid drugs. The V gene is TRBV18, the J gene TRBJ2-3; no clear D gene. This CDR3 reads CASSTTTGDTQYF. The CDR3 DNA is TGTGCCAGCTCAACAACCACGGGAGATACGCAGTATTTT.